A selection of T cell receptor beta chains follows, all from one sample in a study of T cell repertoires in cytomegalovirus infection. TCRdb re-called the reads with MiXCR, one entry per CDR3 protein. The repertoire holds hundreds of thousands of distinct CDR3 sequences, with roughly a third as singletons. Source material: PBMCs. All receptors derive from a human donor in good health (CMV status not recorded). Some clones in this sample may be carry-over from other donors' samples. Each CDR3 is given with its conserved first and last residue. D genes are given only for firm matches. Only part of the rows carry a size: once, few, many, or a class if the clone is expanded.

j_call v_call d_call cdr3_length clone_size cdr3_nt cdr3_aa
TRBJ2-7 TRBV2 - 13 once TGTGCCAGCAGTGAAGGGGAGGCCCACGAGCAGTACTTC CASSEGEAHEQYF
TRBJ2-2 TRBV28 - 17 few TGTGCCAGCAGTCCCCCAGGGGCCTCCATTGGCACCGGGGAGCTGTTTTTT CASSPPGASIGTGELFF
TRBJ1-2 TRBV19 - 10 few TGTGCCAGTCAGGGGTATGGCTACACCTTC CASQGYGYTF
TRBJ1-1 TRBV27 - 14 - TGTGCCAGCAGGAGTGACACCCTCGGGACTGAAGCTTTCTTT CASRSDTLGTEAFF
TRBJ2-1 TRBV5-1 - 14 few TGCGCCAGCAGCTTGGACTGGGCCTACAATGAGCAGTTCTTC CASSLDWAYNEQFF
TRBJ1-5 TRBV7-6 - 18 - TGTGCCAGCAGCTTAAGACCGGCGTCACCCTATAGCAATCCGCCCACGCATTTT CASSLRPASPYSNPPTHF
TRBJ2-5 TRBV28 TRBD1 15 - TGTGCCAGCAGTTCCCAGACAGGGGGCAAAGAGACCCAGTACTTC CASSSQTGGKETQYF
TRBJ2-1 TRBV20-1 TRBD2 13 few TGCAGTGCTAGAGGGGGACTAGGGGATGAGCAGTTCTTC CSARGGLGDEQFF
TRBJ2-6 TRBV3-1 - 18 - TGTGCCAGCAGCCTAGCTGGCGGCCTCGTCTCTGGGGCCAACGTCCTGACTTTC CASSLAGGLVSGANVLTF
TRBJ2-3 TRBV28 - 15 once TGTGCCAGCAGTTTTCTAGGGGGTGGATCAGAGACGCAGTATTTT CASSFLGGGSETQYF
TRBJ2-1 TRBV12-3/TRBV12-4 TRBD2 17 - TGTGCCAGCAGGACCGGGACTAGCGGGCTCGCCTACAATGAGCGGTTCTTC CASRTGTSGLAYNERFF
TRBJ2-5 TRBV27 - 13 - TGTGCCAGCAGTTTCGACAGATCCGAGACCCAGTACTTC CASSFDRSETQYF
TRBJ1-5 TRBV4-1 - 16 once TGCGCCAGCAGCCAAGTGCCGGGGGCAAGCAATCAGCCCCAGCATTTT CASSQVPGASNQPQHF
TRBJ2-2 TRBV24-1 - 13 - TGTGCCACCAGTTCTCCTGGCACCGGTGAGCTGTTTTTT CATSSPGTGELFF
TRBJ2-7 TRBV7-8 TRBD2 13 - TGTGCCAGCAGCTCCAGCGGGAACCCCGAGCAGTACTTC CASSSSGNPEQYF
TRBJ1-2 TRBV6-1 TRBD1 14 many TGTGCCAGCAGTGAATCACAGGGGGCCGGGGGCTACACCTTC CASSESQGAGGYTF
TRBJ2-1 TRBV7-8 TRBD1 14 few TGTGCCAGCAGCTCCAGGGGGCTGGAGTATGAGCAGTTCTTC CASSSRGLEYEQFF
TRBJ1-1 TRBV7-2 - 15 many TGTGCCAGCAGCCCTCAGAGAGGTTTAGAGACTGAAGCTTTCTTT CASSPQRGLETEAFF
TRBJ1-4 TRBV6-5 TRBD1 15 few TGTGCCAGCAGTTACGAGGCAGGGGGCAAGAAAAAACTGTTTTTT CASSYEAGGKKKLFF
TRBJ1-6 TRBV6-5 - 11 few TGTGCCAGCATATCCGGGGGCCTGCTCCACTTT CASISGGLLHF
TRBJ2-7 TRBV27 TRBD2 15 - TGTGCCAGCAGTTTATCGGGGGACTACTCCTACGAGCAGTACTTC CASSLSGDYSYEQYF
TRBJ2-1 TRBV28 - 16 few TGTGCCAGCAGTTTACCTGAGGGACTGTCCTACAATGAGCAGTTCTTC CASSLPEGLSYNEQFF
TRBJ1-5 TRBV12-3/TRBV12-4 - 15 - TGTGCCAGCAGTTTTGGCAGCCCGGGGGGCCAGCCCCAGCATTTT CASSFGSPGGQPQHF
TRBJ1-1 TRBV28 TRBD1 17 - TGTGCCAGTGCGCCACCCAGGGGGCAGATGAAGTACACTGAAGCTTTCTTT CASAPPRGQMKYTEAFF
TRBJ1-5 TRBV10-3 TRBD1 13 - TGTGCCATCAGTGCAGGACAGGATCAGCCCCAGCATTTT CAISAGQDQPQHF
TRBJ1-4 TRBV27 TRBD1 14 few TGTGCCAGCAGGGGACAGGTGGAAGTCGAAAAACTGTTTTTT CASRGQVEVEKLFF
TRBJ2-7 TRBV6-5 TRBD1 16 many TGTGCCAGCAGTTACTCGCGGACAGGCGACTCCTACGAGCAGTACTTC CASSYSRTGDSYEQYF
TRBJ2-1 TRBV29-1 - 14 - TGCAGCGTCATATCCAGGTTAGGCTACAATGAGCAGTTCTTC CSVISRLGYNEQFF
TRBJ2-1 TRBV20-1 TRBD2 19 - TGCAGTGCTAGCGAGGGACTAGCGGGAGTGACATTTTGGGGGAATGAGCAGTTCTTC CSASEGLAGVTFWGNEQFF
TRBJ2-1 TRBV19 - 18 few TGTGCCAGTAGTACGCTCAAGCAGCGGCAGAGCTCCTACAATGAGCAGTTCTTC CASSTLKQRQSSYNEQFF
TRBJ1-1 TRBV6-6 - 15 - TGTGCCAGCAGATCTACCAGGGTCCTGAACACTGAAGCTTTCTTT CASRSTRVLNTEAFF
TRBJ1-2 TRBV20-1 - 13 - TGCAGTGCTAGAGTCCCAGGGGCGCGTGGCTACACCTTC CSARVPGARGYTF
TRBJ1-2 TRBV4-1 - 17 few TGCGCCAGCAGCCAAGATGAAGGTACAGGGATCGACTATGGCTACACCTTC CASSQDEGTGIDYGYTF
TRBJ1-3 TRBV18 - 16 - TGTGCCAGCTCACCAGACAGATCCTACTCTGGAAACACCATATATTTT CASSPDRSYSGNTIYF
TRBJ2-1 TRBV7-2 TRBD2 18 - TGTGCCAGCAGCTTACGGTCGGGACTAGCGGGAGGTTTGAATGAGCAGTTCTTC CASSLRSGLAGGLNEQFF
TRBJ2-7 TRBV29-1 - 14 - TGCAGCGTTGAGGCAGGTAAAATTAGGGGCGAGCAGTACTTC CSVEAGKIRGEQYF
TRBJ2-3 TRBV28 - 13 - TGTGCCAGCAGTTTAAATTCGGTGGGTGGCAGGGATTTT CASSLNSVGGRDF
TRBJ1-2 TRBV4-1 TRBD1 17 once TGCGCCAGCAGCCTCTTCTCGGGACAGGGAAATAACTATGGCTACACCTTC CASSLFSGQGNNYGYTF
TRBJ1-3 TRBV7-2 - 15 few TGTGCCAGCAGCTCCATCTTGATCTCTGGAAACACCATATATTTT CASSSILISGNTIYF
TRBJ2-1 TRBV6-4 - 15 - TGTGCCAGCAGTGACTCAGGGACCCCCTACAATGAGCAGTTCTTC CASSDSGTPYNEQFF
TRBJ1-4 TRBV4-1 TRBD1 16 - TGCGCCAGCAGCCAAGCCTTACAGGGGGTACGGGATAAACTGTTTTTT CASSQALQGVRDKLFF
TRBJ1-1 TRBV6-1 TRBD1 14 - TGTGCCAGCAGTGATAACCAGGGGGCCACTGAAGCTTTCTTT CASSDNQGATEAFF
TRBJ1-5 TRBV5-1 - 14 - TGCGCCAGCAGCTTGGGACAGCCAGATCAGCCCCAGCATTTT CASSLGQPDQPQHF
TRBJ1-4 TRBV11-3 TRBD1 20 - TGTGCCAGCAGCTTAGGGACAGGGGACCAGGGGACCGCAACTAATGAAAAACTGTTTTTT CASSLGTGDQGTATNEKLFF
TRBJ1-2 TRBV20-1 TRBD1 14 - TGCAGTGCTGTAACAGGGGTGGGGGTGGAAGGCTACACCTTC CSAVTGVGVEGYTF
TRBJ2-1 TRBV7-2 TRBD2 16 - TGTGCCAGCAGCTTAAGCGGGAGGGCGACCGACAATGAGCAGTTCTTC CASSLSGRATDNEQFF
TRBJ2-5 TRBV12-3/TRBV12-4 - 12 few TGTGCCAGCAGTTTGTTTAAACGGACCCAGTACTTC CASSLFKRTQYF
TRBJ2-7 TRBV19 TRBD1 14 - TGTGCCAGTGCGGACAGGGGGACCTCCTACGAGCAGTACTTC CASADRGTSYEQYF
TRBJ1-5 TRBV10-2 TRBD1 15 - TGCGCCAGCAGCAGGGACAGGGGCTATGGTCAGCCCCAGCATTTT CASSRDRGYGQPQHF
TRBJ1-1 TRBV9 - 15 - TGTGCCAGCAGCGTCGGTCCCGGGGCGAACACTGAAGCTTTCTTT CASSVGPGANTEAFF
TRBJ2-2 TRBV24-1 TRBD1 17 - TGTGCCACCAGTGATTACGAGACAGGGGGCGGCACCGGGGAGCTGTTTTTT CATSDYETGGGTGELFF
TRBJ1-5 TRBV6-2/TRBV6-3 - 17 - TGTGCCAGCAGCAACCCCCGGGGGACATTCCGCAATCAGCCCCAGCATTTT CASSNPRGTFRNQPQHF
TRBJ2-1 TRBV7-2 - 11 many TGTGCCAGCAGCTTAGTGAATGAGCAGTTCTTC CASSLVNEQFF
TRBJ2-1 TRBV29-1 - 12 - TGCCAAATCGGAAGTTGGGACAATGAGCAGTTCTTC CQIGSWDNEQFF
TRBJ2-4 TRBV28 TRBD2 23 - TGTGCCAGCACCCTCGGAGGGACTAGCGGGGGGCTGGTGGGGTTCCTAGCCAAAAACATTCAGTACTTC CASTLGGTSGGLVGFLAKNIQYF